Only a few counts were recorded for the clone carrying this T cell receptor beta chain. Its specificity is not known. J gave up 3 bases and V 1 base, and 14 bases lay outside the gene matches. The CDR3 spans 18 residues. Germline V lookup: CDR1 SGHTA, CDR2 FQGNSA. The sample belongs to a study of cytomegalovirus exposure and HLA in healthy donors. Findings of the study overall: Later on, a genetic analysis was performed. It linked a missense variant in DCLRE1C with V- and J-gene trimming of TCR beta. The later analysis indicated that the majority of CMV-associated TCR beta chains appeared HLA-restricted. Reportedly, a later analysis found an Asian-associated ancestry cluster had fewer N-insertions than the roughly 700-donor mean.

PCR involved 60 Vbeta and 13 Jbeta primers. Original analysis: In a later analysis, the count reached about 80 million unique TCR beta chains, with approximately 10 million shared. Some clones are missing from TCRdb's copy, which holds only in-frame ones; the method was immunoSEQ multiplex PCR. V, J and clone size are those of that table, while D and trimming were read from the DNA. The table includes tens of thousands of clones, approximately 60% detected once. Sequencing input: PBMCs. The gene calls are TRBV7-2 and TRBJ2-7; 8 nucleotides align to TRBD1. This TCR came from a woman between 50 and 59 years old in good health and CMV-seropositive. In DNA form, the CDR3 reads TGTGCCAGCAGCTTAGTGGGGGTAGGGGGACAGGCTTTCTACGAGCAGTACTTC. Its translation: CASSLVGVGGQAFYEQYF.